Listed below are T cell receptor beta chains from one sample, sequenced in a study of beta chain features in type 1 diabetes. The assay was immunoSEQ multiplex PCR, and TCRdb's table has in-frame clones only and misses some. The sample contains fewer than 45,000 clones, around 60% of which appear only once. Sequencing input: Tregs from blood. The receptors shown here come from a woman aged 25 to 39 in good health. Both conserved end residues are part of each CDR3. The D gene is left open where the match is weak. Clone size appears in some rows only: once, few, many, or a class for an expanded clone.

j_gene: TRBJ1-1; v_gene: TRBV7-7; len: 14; abundance: few; d_gene: -; CDR3aa: CASSLGAMNTEAFF; CDR3nt: TGTGCTAGCAGCTTGGGGGCCATGAACACTGAAGCTTTCTTT
j_gene: TRBJ2-7; v_gene: TRBV7-2; len: 15; abundance: -; d_gene: TRBD1; CDR3aa: CASSLTGFYSYEQYF; CDR3nt: TGTGCCAGCAGCTTGACAGGGTTCTACTCCTACGAGCAGTACTTC
j_gene: TRBJ2-1; v_gene: TRBV25-1; len: 16; abundance: -; d_gene: TRBD2; CDR3aa: CASSEFRTSTGNEQFF; CDR3nt: TGTGCCAGCAGTGAATTTAGGACTAGTACGGGTAATGAGCAGTTCTTC
j_gene: TRBJ2-2; v_gene: TRBV4-2; len: 17; abundance: -; d_gene: TRBD2; CDR3aa: CASSHPQTSWGAGELFF; CDR3nt: TGTGCCAGCAGCCACCCTCAGACTAGCTGGGGGGCCGGGGAGCTGTTTTTT
j_gene: TRBJ2-3; v_gene: TRBV4-2; len: 19; abundance: -; d_gene: TRBD2; CDR3aa: CASSQGGTSGSGSTDTQYF; CDR3nt: TGTGCCAGCAGCCAAGGCGGCACTAGCGGGAGTGGGAGCACAGATACGCAGTATTTT
j_gene: TRBJ2-7; v_gene: TRBV28; len: 15; abundance: few; d_gene: -; CDR3aa: CASTPAGYQSYEQYF; CDR3nt: TGTGCCAGCACCCCTGCGGGGTATCAGTCCTACGAGCAGTACTTC
j_gene: TRBJ2-3; v_gene: TRBV7-2; len: 13; abundance: -; d_gene: -; CDR3aa: CASSLIWPPTQYF; CDR3nt: TGTGCCAGCAGCTTAATATGGCCTCCTACGCAGTATTTT
j_gene: TRBJ2-7; v_gene: TRBV15; len: 15; abundance: -; d_gene: -; CDR3aa: CATSRAVGALGEQYF; CDR3nt: TGTGCCACCAGCAGAGCGGTGGGGGCGCTGGGCGAGCAGTACTTC
j_gene: TRBJ2-6; v_gene: TRBV29-1; len: 15; abundance: -; d_gene: -; CDR3aa: CSVPDSSSGANVLTF; CDR3nt: TGCAGCGTTCCAGACTCTTCCTCTGGGGCCAACGTCCTGACTTTC
j_gene: TRBJ2-2; v_gene: TRBV27; len: 16; abundance: -; d_gene: TRBD2; CDR3aa: CASSLQVPGGTGELFF; CDR3nt: TGTGCCAGCAGTTTACAGGTGCCGGGGGGGACCGGGGAGCTGTTTTTT
j_gene: TRBJ1-2; v_gene: TRBV7-2; len: 16; abundance: -; d_gene: -; CDR3aa: CASSGAPAPGGYGYTF; CDR3nt: TGTGCCAGCAGCGGGGCTCCGGCTCCGGGAGGCTATGGCTACACCTTC
j_gene: TRBJ1-5; v_gene: TRBV19; len: 16; abundance: -; d_gene: -; CDR3aa: CASSTWTAYSNQPQHF; CDR3nt: TGTGCCAGTAGTACCTGGACAGCATATAGCAATCAGCCCCAGCATTTT
j_gene: TRBJ2-4; v_gene: TRBV27; len: 13; abundance: -; d_gene: -; CDR3aa: CASSLLATVNLYF; CDR3nt: TGTGCCAGCAGTTTATTGGCCACCGTAAATCTGTACTTC